This is a list of T cell receptor beta chains from one sample in a study of long-term antiretroviral therapy in people with HIV. Only in-frame clones appear in the TCRdb table, and some are missing; sequencing was by immunoSEQ multiplex PCR. Of about 20,000 clones listed, roughly 92% are singletons. Sequencing was performed on unsorted PBMCs, taken 4.4 years after starting antiretroviral therapy. Every receptor here comes from a woman aged 45-59 years with HIV. The CDR3 runs from the conserved cysteine through the conserved F or W. A D gene is named only where the DNA matches it firmly. Where a row states a size, it is once, few, many or the class of an expanded clone; other rows omit it.

d_call,clone_size,v_call,j_call,cdr3_nt,cdr3_aa
-,-,TRBV19,TRBJ2-7,TGTGCCAGTAGTAGGCTGACAGGGAGGTACGAGCAGTACTTC,CASSRLTGRYEQYF
-,-,TRBV6-6,TRBJ1-2,TGTGCCAGCAGTTATGGACCCCTTCGGGGGGGCTACACCTTC,CASSYGPLRGGYTF
TRBD2,-,TRBV2,TRBJ2-1,TGTGCCAGCAGACTGCTAGCGGGGGGCGGGAATGAGCAGTTCTTC,CASRLLAGGGNEQFF
-,-,TRBV21-1,TRBJ1-5,TGTGCCAGCAGCTGGGGTGGTCAGCCCCAGCATTTT,CASSWGGQPQHF
TRBD1,-,TRBV4-2,TRBJ1-5,TGTGCCAGCAGCCAGAAATTTACAGGGGATCAGCCCCAGCATTTT,CASSQKFTGDQPQHF
-,-,TRBV7-6,TRBJ2-5,TGTGCCAGCAGCTTAGCACAAGAGACCCAGTACTTC,CASSLAQETQYF
-,-,TRBV6-5,TRBJ1-4,TGTGCCAGCAGACTTAGGGGAGGAGAAGAGGAAAAACTGTTTTTT,CASRLRGGEEEKLFF
-,-,TRBV27,TRBJ2-1,TGTGCCAGCGCCCGTGGTCTGCCTTACAATGAGCAGTTCTTC,CASARGLPYNEQFF
-,-,TRBV6-9,TRBJ2-6,TGTGCCAGCAGTTTGCTTGCACAAAGTCGGGCCAACGTCCTGACTTTC,CASSLLAQSRANVLTF
-,-,TRBV5-1,TRBJ2-1,TGCGCCAGCAGCTTGGGCGACTATAGAGATGAGCAGTTCTTC,CASSLGDYRDEQFF
TRBD2,-,TRBV5-6,TRBJ2-5,TGTGCCAGCAGCTCCGGCCCTAGCGGGATGCAGTCGACCCAGTACTTC,CASSSGPSGMQSTQYF
-,-,TRBV19,TRBJ1-6,TGTGCCAGTAGTATCGCAGGCTCCTATAATTCACCCCTCCACTTT,CASSIAGSYNSPLHF
-,-,TRBV2,TRBJ2-2,TGTGCCAGCAGAGGAGAGCCCCGGGGGCCCGACACCGGGGAGCTGTTTTTT,CASRGEPRGPDTGELFF
TRBD1,few,TRBV6-1,TRBJ1-5,TGTGCCAGCAGTGCCCACGACAGGGCCTTTAGCAATCAGCCCCAGCATTTT,CASSAHDRAFSNQPQHF
-,-,TRBV9,TRBJ1-1,TGTGCCAGCAGCGTAGGGGTTGCGAACACTGAAGCTTTCTTT,CASSVGVANTEAFF
-,-,TRBV6-6,TRBJ2-3,TGTGCCAGCAGTTACTTTAAAAGGAAAGGGACAGATACGCAGTATTTT,CASSYFKRKGTDTQYF
TRBD2,-,TRBV2,TRBJ2-3,TGTGCCAGCAGTGAATCGTGGACGGCGGGGGTCGATACGCAGTATTTT,CASSESWTAGVDTQYF
TRBD2,-,TRBV11-2,TRBJ2-5,TGTGCCAGCAGCGCAGCGGGGGGGCCGTTCGAGACCCAGTACTTC,CASSAAGGPFETQYF
-,-,TRBV10-1,TRBJ2-1,TGCGCCAGCAGAAGGGACCAGAGCTCCTACAATGAGCAGTTCTTC,CASRRDQSSYNEQFF
-,-,TRBV11-2,TRBJ1-2,TGTGCCAGCAGCCAACGTGGGGTCCCGAAACTGACTAACTATGGCTACACCTTC,CASSQRGVPKLTNYGYTF
-,once,TRBV18,TRBJ1-3,TGTGCCAGCTCACCACCCTCCCCGGCGGGAAACACCATATATTTT,CASSPPSPAGNTIYF
-,few,TRBV5-4,TRBJ2-5,TGTGCCAGCAGCTTGGCCAGGGTAGAAGAGACCCAGTACTTC,CASSLARVEETQYF
TRBD2,-,TRBV5-4,TRBJ2-7,TGTGCCAGCAGCTTTGGGACTAGCGGGGGAGACGAGCAGTACTTC,CASSFGTSGGDEQYF
-,-,TRBV30,TRBJ2-1,TGTGCCTGGACCCTCGGGGGTACCCACAATGAGCAGTTCTTC,CAWTLGGTHNEQFF
TRBD1,-,TRBV4-2,TRBJ1-6,TGTGCCAGCAGCCAAGATAGGGCCGCTGGGACAGGGGATTCACCCCTCCACTTT,CASSQDRAAGTGDSPLHF
-,-,TRBV19,TRBJ2-3,TGTGCCAGTAGTATAGATTCAAAGAGGGATACGCAGTATTTT,CASSIDSKRDTQYF
-,-,TRBV4-2,TRBJ2-3,TGTGCCAGCAGCCAAGCCTCAGGAACAGGGGGGGCCGATACGCAGTATTTT,CASSQASGTGGADTQYF
-,-,TRBV5-1,TRBJ2-5,TGCGCCAGCAGCCAATCCCAAGAGACCCAGTACTTC,CASSQSQETQYF
-,-,TRBV5-1,TRBJ2-2,TGCGCCAGCAGCTCCAGGGGTTTGAGTCGGAACACCGGGGAGCTGTTTTTT,CASSSRGLSRNTGELFF
TRBD1,-,TRBV27,TRBJ2-1,TGTGCCAGCAGTCGAAGCGGACAGGGACTTTCCCCCTACAATGAGCAGTTCTTC,CASSRSGQGLSPYNEQFF
-,-,TRBV18,TRBJ1-1,TGTGCCAGCTCACCACAGGCTTACACTGAAGCTTTCTTT,CASSPQAYTEAFF
-,-,TRBV5-1,TRBJ2-7,TGCGCCAGCAGCGTCGAATTCCTAGGTGCAGGCGAGCAGTACTTC,CASSVEFLGAGEQYF
-,-,TRBV2,TRBJ1-1,TGTGCCAGCAGTGAAGAGGTCAGAAGAGGCACTGAAGCTTTCTTT,CASSEEVRRGTEAFF